Each of the 26 T cell receptor beta chains below was sequenced from the same sample in a study of blood T cell repertoires in COVID-19. Libraries were prepared by immunoSEQ multiplex PCR; TCRdb keeps only in-frame clonotypes and omits some of them. The sample includes around 160,000 clones, around 81% seen only once; the top ten take roughly 13%. The sample was peripheral blood. These receptors were taken from a man between 60 and 75 years old with active or convalescent COVID-19.

The V and J genes are TRBV6-5 and TRBJ2-2, with 9 bases lining up with TRBD1. From germline, CDR1 is MNHEY and CDR2 SVGAGI. The CDR3 has 15 amino acids. The trim removed 7 bases at V and 4 bases at J, leaving 7 bases unmatched. The CDR3 loop reads CASTRDRASTGELFF. The CDR3 region has the DNA TGTGCCAGCACTCGGGACAGGGCCTCCACCGGGGAGCTGTTTTTT.

This chain uses TRBV11-2 with TRBJ1-5; D not certain. The germline V and J ends were trimmed by 4 bases and 8 bases, with 12 bases remaining between them. Looked up from germline, CDR1 is SGHAT and CDR2 is FQNNGV. The CDR3 totals 13 residues. CDR3 residues: CASSSGPGEPQHF. The DNA for the CDR3 is TGTGCCAGCAGCTCTGGACCGGGAGAGCCCCAGCATTTT. Full variable domain (missing parts from reference TRBV11-2 and TRBJ1-5): EAGVAQSPRYKIIEKRQSVAFWCNPISGHATLYWYQQILGQGPKLLIQFQNNGVVDDSQLPKDRFSAERLKGVDSTLKIQPAKLEDSAVYLCASSSGPGEPQHFGDGTRLSIL.

This chain connects TRBV27 to TRBJ1-1; 9 bases align to TRBD1. Germline loops: CDR1 MNHEY, CDR2 SMNVEV (reference sequence). The CDR3 consists of 16 residues. With V trimmed by 7 bases and J by 0 bases, 9 bases remained unmatched. The CDR3, as DNA: TGTGCCAGCACCATAACCCGGACAGGGGTGAACACTGAAGCTTTCTTT. It yields the protein CASTITRTGVNTEAFF.

The chain has TRBV2 and TRBJ2-7; TRBD2 might be the D (5 bases). The germline V gene encodes CDR1 SNHLY and CDR2 FYNNEI. The CDR3 totals 10 residues. Trimming cost V 2 bases and J 11 bases, with 7 bases left between them. In nucleotides, the CDR3 is TGTGCCAGCAGTGAACTAGCTAAGTACTTC. It yields the protein CASSELAKYF.

This chain links TRBV28 with TRBJ1-6; TRBD1 agrees at 8 bases. From germline, CDR1 is MDHEN and CDR2 SYDVKM. This CDR3 spans 17 amino acids. Germline trimming cut 5 bases from V and 0 bases from J; bases unmatched to any gene: 6. The CDR3 coding sequence is TGTGCCAGCAGTCGGGACAGGCCGAGCTCCTATAATTCACCCCTCCACTTT. Its translation is CASSRDRPSSYNSPLHF.

The V and J genes are TRBV29-1 and TRBJ2-7; 10 bases map to TRBD2. Trimming cost V 2 bases and J 3 bases; bases outside gene matches: 4. Per the germline V gene, CDR1 is SQVTM and CDR2 is ANQGSEA. CDR3 length equals 14 residues. The CDR3 here is CSVEIAGGNYEQYF. The CDR3, as DNA: TGCAGCGTTGAAATAGCGGGGGGAAACTACGAGCAGTACTTC.

The table lists this clone with a count of one. The CDR3 nucleotides read TGTGCCACCAGTGATGCCCTCGGGGGGCAAGGAGCTTTCTTT. Encoded protein: CATSDALGGQGAFF. The rearrangement uses TRBV24-1 and TRBJ1-1; tentative D call: TRBD1 (6 bases). Germline V gene data show CDR1 as KGHDR and CDR2 as SFDVKD. The length of the CDR3 is 14 residues. V gave up 3 bases and J gave up 10 bases, with 17 bases separating them.

The chain links TRBV18 to TRBJ2-7, with no clear D. The CDR3 contains 16 residues. The V and J ends lost 3 bases and 0 bases respectively, with 15 bases between them. Germline-derived CDR1 and CDR2 are KGHSH and LQKENI. The DNA for the CDR3 is TGTGCCAGCTCACCTCGAGCAGGCCTCCTCTCCTACGAGCAGTACTTC. Amino acids: CASSPRAGLLSYEQYF. The variable domain in full, completed from reference TRBV18 and TRBJ2-7, reads NAGVMQNPRHLVRRRGQEARLRCSPMKGHSHVYWYRQLPEEGLKFMVYLQKENIIDESGMPKERFSAEFPKEGPSILRIQQVVRGDSAAYFCASSPRAGLLSYEQYFGPGTRLTVT.

This rearrangement joins TRBV7-3 to TRBJ1-1; D is perhaps TRBD1 (5 bases). The CDR3 consists of 14 residues. Germline-derived CDR1 and CDR2 are SGHTA and FQGTGA. The ends were cut back, 3 bases at V and 1 base at J, with 9 bases in the middle. CDR3 loop: CASSLEGRNTEAFF. The CDR3 DNA sequence: TGTGCCAGCAGCTTGGAGGGGAGGAACACTGAAGCTTTCTTT.

The genes are TRBV5-1 and TRBJ2-7, with TRBD2 identical over 9 bases. This CDR3 spans 16 amino acids. Per the germline V gene, CDR1 is SGHRS and CDR2 is YFSETQ. V lost 4 bases and J lost 4; bases outside the gene matches: 12. The CDR3 reads CASSPGGAGGQYEQYF. The CDR3 region has the DNA TGCGCCAGCAGCCCGGGAGGAGCGGGAGGCCAATACGAGCAGTACTTC.

This clone has just one count. The chain joins TRBV27 to TRBJ2-1; the match to TRBD1 covers 8 bases. V dropped 0 bases and J dropped 8; count of bases not matched to a gene: 3. In germline, CDR1 is MNHEY, CDR2 SMNVEV (reference sequence). The length of the CDR3 is 14 residues. In nucleotides, the CDR3 is TGTGCCAGCAGTTTATCACCAGGGGGCTATGAGCAGTTCTTC. Translating it yields CASSLSPGGYEQFF.

This chain uses TRBV4-1 with TRBJ1-1, with D perhaps TRBD1 (5 bases). The V gene lost 7 bases and the J gene lost 1 base, with 22 bases spanning the gap. Germline V gene lookup returns CDR1 MGHRA and CDR2 YSYEKL. CDR3 size: 17 residues. The CDR3: CASTPGDSYYQNTEAFF. The CDR3 DNA reads as TGCGCCAGCACCCCCGGTGACAGCTATTACCAGAACACTGAAGCTTTCTTT.

The CDR3 here is CASRIDRSTDTQYF. In DNA form, the CDR3 reads TGCGCCAGCAGGATAGACAGGAGCACAGATACGCAGTATTTT. The gene calls are TRBV5-1 and TRBJ2-3; possibly TRBD1 for D (6 bases). The germline V gene encodes CDR1 SGHRS and CDR2 YFSETQ. Trimming shortened V by 5 bases and J by 0 bases, and 10 bases separated the two germline ends. The CDR3 consists of 14 residues. Variable domain in full (rest from reference TRBV5-1 and TRBJ2-3): KAGVTQTPRYLIKTRGQQVTLSCSPISGHRSVSWYQQTPGQGLQFLFEYFSETQRNKGNFPGRFSGRQFSNSRSEMNVSTLELGDSALYLCASRIDRSTDTQYFGPGTRLTVL.

The rearrangement links TRBV27 to TRBJ1-3, with 7 bases identical to TRBD1. The junction had 8 bases not matched to a gene; V was cut back by 5 bases and J by 4 bases. The germline CDR1 and CDR2 sequences are MNHEY and SMNVEV (reference sequence). The CDR3 consists of 15 residues. The CDR3 loop reads CASSGLGTDGNTIYF. DNA of the CDR3: TGTGCCAGCAGTGGCCTCGGGACAGACGGAAACACCATATATTTT.

This rearrangement joins TRBV2 to TRBJ2-1; 7 positions match TRBD2. V dropped 0 bases and J dropped 5; count of bases not matched to a gene: 7. The CDR3 is made up of 16 amino acids. CDR1 and CDR2 from the germline V gene are SNHLY and FYNNEI. The DNA for the CDR3 is TGTGCCAGCAGTGAAGCGCAGTCGGGACTAAACAATGAGCAGTTCTTC. Translated: CASSEAQSGLNNEQFF.

This clone appeared once. This rearrangement joins TRBV5-1 to TRBJ2-7; 8 nucleotides match TRBD2. Trimming took 2 bases from V and 6 from J; bases not matched to a gene: 4. The CDR3 extends over 13 amino acids. Germline assignment: CDR1 SGHRS and CDR2 YFSETQ. The CDR3 sequence is CASSFSGRVEQYF. The CDR3 DNA is TGCGCCAGCAGCTTTTCCGGGAGGGTCGAGCAGTACTTC.

This chain joins TRBV11-2 and TRBJ1-5, with 9 bases aligning to TRBD1. This CDR3 comprises 15 residues. The V and J ends lost 6 bases and 1 base, in that order; junction bases with no gene match: 4. CDR1 SGHAT and CDR2 FQNNGV come from the germline V gene. The DNA for the CDR3 is TGTGCCAGCAGTCTGGACAGGGGCAGCAATCAGCCCCAGCATTTT. Encoded protein: CASSLDRGSNQPQHF.

This rearrangement joins TRBV27 to TRBJ1-5; TRBD1 agrees at 11 bases. In germline, CDR1 is MNHEY, CDR2 SMNVEV (reference sequence). CDR3 length equals 15 residues. Trimming removed 8 bases from V and 5 bases from J; junction bases left unmatched: 8. The CDR3 protein is CASSWTGGGDQPQHF. CDR3 DNA: TGTGCCAGCTCCTGGACAGGGGGCGGCGATCAGCCCCAGCATTTT.

In its sample, this clone was seen a few times. The chain uses TRBV15 and TRBJ2-2; 8 bases line up with TRBD2. Germline V gives CDR1 LNHNV, CDR2 YYDKDF (reference sequence). After removal of 3 bases from V and 2 bases from J, the junction contained 11 bases not matched to a gene. The CDR3 has 18 amino acids. CDR3 protein: CATSRGSDSGVNTGELFF. CDR3 in DNA: TGTGCCACCAGCAGGGGCTCTGATAGCGGGGTTAACACCGGGGAGCTGTTTTTT. Looking up the rest from reference TRBV15 and TRBJ2-2 gives the full variable domain: DAMVIQNPRYQVTQFGKPVTLSCSQTLNHNVMYWYQQKSSQAPKLLFHYYDKDFNNEADTPDNFQSRRPNTSFCFLDIRSPGLGDTAMYLCATSRGSDSGVNTGELFFGEGSRLTVL.

In this sample, this clone turned up once. The V call is TRBV24-1, the J call TRBJ2-5; 9 bases align to TRBD1. The CDR3 extends over 16 amino acids. J was trimmed by 2 bases and V by 4 bases; bases with no gene match: 7. CDR1 is KGHDR, CDR2 SFDVKD, per germline. The CDR3 DNA follows: TGTGCCACCAGTGAATGGGGACAGGGAGGACAAGAGACCCAGTACTTC. Encoded protein: CATSEWGQGGQETQYF.

CDR3 region: CASSSGLSQPQHF. CDR3 sequence (DNA): TGTGCCAGCAGTTCGGGGTTGAGTCAGCCCCAGCATTTT. V usage is TRBV6-5 and J usage is TRBJ1-5; D not certain. The germline V gene encodes CDR1 MNHEY and CDR2 SVGAGI. The CDR3 has 13 amino acids. The V gene lost 4 bases and the J gene lost 6 bases, with 10 bases spanning the gap.

This clone was recorded a few times. The chain couples TRBV9 to TRBJ1-2; D possibly corresponds to TRBD1 (6 bases). The CDR3 totals 16 residues. V lost 0 bases and J 8 bases, leaving 20 bases between the germline ends. CDR1 SGDLS and CDR2 YYNGEE come from the germline V gene. The CDR3 reads CASSVEGGATLLGYTF. In DNA form, the CDR3 reads TGTGCCAGCAGCGTAGAGGGGGGGGCTACCCTTCTAGGCTACACCTTC.

The V and J genes are TRBV30 and TRBJ2-7; weak D call: TRBD1 (6 bases). The CDR3 length is 12 residues. Germline V CDR1 and CDR2: GTSNPN, SVGIG (reference sequence). V was trimmed by 2 bases and J by 10 bases, leaving 15 bases between them. The chain's CDR3 is CAWSRVQGNQYF. CDR3 nucleotides: TGTGCCTGGAGTAGGGTTCAGGGGAACCAGTACTTC. The full variable domain, its missing parts supplied by reference TRBV30 and TRBJ2-7, is SQTIHQWPATLVQPVGSPLSLECTVEGTSNPNLYWYRQAAGRGLQLLFYSVGIGQISSEVPQNLSASRPQDRQFILSSKKLLLSDSGFYLCAWSRVQGNQYFGPGTRLTVT.

This sequence joins TRBV6-5 and TRBJ2-7; 11 bases map to TRBD2. J was trimmed by 3 bases and V by 2 bases; bases with no gene match: 3. CDR3 length equals 15 residues. Germline CDR1 reads MNHEY; CDR2 reads SVGAGI. CDR3 region: CASSYPTSGNYEQYF. The DNA for the CDR3 is TGTGCCAGCAGTTACCCGACTAGCGGGAACTACGAGCAGTACTTC.

This clone has more than one count but fewer than ten. This chain connects TRBV11-1 to TRBJ2-7; D might be TRBD2 (5 bases). Germline CDR1 SGHAT, CDR2 FQDESV (reference sequence). V was shortened by 5 bases and J by 0 bases, with 14 bases between the two germline ends. The CDR3 is 15 amino acids. CDR3 region: CASSPSSSASYEQYF. The CDR3, as DNA: TGTGCCAGCAGCCCCTCTAGCTCGGCCTCCTACGAGCAGTACTTC.

V and J are TRBV6-1 and TRBJ1-5; 8 bases line up with TRBD1. There are 16 residues in the CDR3. Germline V CDR1 and CDR2: MNHNS, SASEGT. Trimming at V came to 2 bases and at J to 7 bases, leaving 10 bases not matched to a gene. The CDR3 here is CASSERVQGALQPQHF. CDR3 nucleotides: TGTGCCAGCAGTGAAAGGGTTCAGGGGGCGTTACAGCCCCAGCATTTT.